This T cell receptor beta chain is from a study of read filtering for tumor transcriptome and immune sequencing. The germline CDR1 and CDR2 sequences are DFQATT and SNEGSKA (reference sequence). The CDR3 spans 13 residues. V lost 3 bases, J lost 4 bases, and 12 bases lay in between. This clonotype has ten or more counts. From roughly 0.4 ug of RNA, a library with molecular barcoded alpha/delta and beta/gamma adaptors was made. In TCRdb, the reads were re-called with MiXCR into one record per CDR3 protein. The sample lists about 58,000 distinct CDR3 sequences; approximately 13% were seen once. The genes are TRBV20-1 and TRBJ1-2, with D possibly being TRBD1 (5 bases). The TCR comes from a donor aged 40 or older with multiple myeloma. The sequencing sample was made of a population of CD138-negative cells sorted from bone marrow. The CDR3 spells CSARRGLSYGYTF. The DNA of the CDR3 is TGCAGTGCTAGGAGGGGTTTGAGCTATGGCTACACCTTC.